The entry that follows covers one TCR beta chain sequence. This sample was included in a study of shared clonotypes between healthy human individuals. A CD45RA+ naive subset and a CD45RA-negative memory subset were split from CD4+ cells. From germline, CDR1 is LGHNA and CDR2 YNFKEQ. The length of the CDR3 is 12 residues. The ends were cut back, 3 bases at V and 5 bases at J, with 8 bases in the middle. Investigators spread the genomic DNA of each subset evenly over several immunoSEQ plates. In the original processing: Filtering differed because ImmunoSEQ produced junction-only sequences that carried no quality scores. Sequenced by immunoSEQ multiplex PCR; TCRdb stores in-frame clones only, minus some. The V and J calls and clone size are taken from that table; D and trimming were inferred from the DNA. The repertoire includes under 1,100,000 clones, around three quarters of them detected once, and roughly 0.65% sits in the top ten.

This clonotype was obtained from a man younger than 35 in good health. Some clones in this sample may be carry-over from other donors' samples. Sample: memory CD4+ T cells from PBMCs. Indicated subset: CD45RA-negative fraction. The rearrangement links TRBV4-2 to TRBJ2-7; no clear D gene. CDR3 loop: CASSHDTDEQYF. CDR3 bases: TGTGCCAGCAGCCATGACACCGACGAGCAGTACTTC.